The 4 T cell receptor beta chains below were found in one sample sequenced in a study of T cell responses to AZD1222 COVID-19 vaccine. The protocol was immunoSEQ multiplex PCR, while the TCRdb copy is restricted to in-frame clones and leaves out a portion. The data contain roughly 120,000 clones, approximately 83% of them singletons. The input for sequencing was peripheral blood, taken on day 0 of AZD1222 vaccination. The origin of the receptors is an adult in good health.

The V gene is TRBV6-5, the J gene TRBJ2-3; no reliable D call. In germline, CDR1 is MNHEY, CDR2 SVGAGI. The V end lost 7 bases, the J end lost 5 bases, and 16 bases lay between the germline ends. CDR3 size: 14 residues. This CDR3 is CASNYAPGKDTQYF. As DNA, the CDR3 is TGTGCCAGCAACTATGCCCCCGGTAAAGATACGCAGTATTTT.

The chain is built from TRBV6-5 and TRBJ1-5; D uncertain. V lost 3 bases, J lost 1 base, and 7 bases lay in between. The germline V gene has CDR1 MNHEY and CDR2 SVGAGI. The CDR3 runs to 14 residues. Written as DNA, the CDR3 is TGTGCCAGCAGTTATCAAGGGAGCAATCAGCCCCAGCATTTT. The encoded protein is CASSYQGSNQPQHF.

The chain is built from TRBV24-1 and TRBJ2-4; TRBD2 matches 7 bases. J gave up 6 bases and V 2 bases, and 6 bases lay outside the gene matches. This CDR3 region has 15 residues. Germline CDR1 reads KGHDR; CDR2 reads SFDVKD. The DNA of the CDR3 is TGTGCCACCAGTGATTCGAAGCGGGGATCAAACATTCAGTACTTC. It codes for CATSDSKRGSNIQYF.

CDR3 sequence (DNA): TGTGCCAGCAGTTTTGGGGGGGTTGCCGACACTGAAGCTTTCTTT. It codes for CASSFGGVADTEAFF. This chain connects TRBV21-1 to TRBJ1-1. TRBV21-1 corresponds to a pseudogene. The CDR3 covers 15 residues.